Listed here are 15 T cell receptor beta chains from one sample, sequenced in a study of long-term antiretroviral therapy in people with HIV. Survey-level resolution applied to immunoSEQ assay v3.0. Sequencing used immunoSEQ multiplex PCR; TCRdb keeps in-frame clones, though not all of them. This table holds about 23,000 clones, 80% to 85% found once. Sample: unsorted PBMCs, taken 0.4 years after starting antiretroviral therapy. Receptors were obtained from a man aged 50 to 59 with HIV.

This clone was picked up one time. The CDR3 nucleotides read TGTGCCAGCAGTGACTATCTAGACCCGGTCACTGAAGCTTTCTTT. It is translated as CASSDYLDPVTEAFF. The rearrangement joins TRBV6-5 to TRBJ1-1; D remains unclear. Germline V gives CDR1 MNHEY, CDR2 SVGAGI. V lost 5 bases and J 4 bases, leaving 17 bases between the germline ends. This CDR3 has 15 amino acids.

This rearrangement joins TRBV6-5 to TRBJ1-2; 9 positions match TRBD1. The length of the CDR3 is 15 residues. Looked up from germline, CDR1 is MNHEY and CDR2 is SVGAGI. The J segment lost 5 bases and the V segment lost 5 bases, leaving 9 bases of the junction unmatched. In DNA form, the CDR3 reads TGTGCCAGCAGTCCCGGACAGGGGCGGGGATATGGCTACACCTTC. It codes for CASSPGQGRGYGYTF.

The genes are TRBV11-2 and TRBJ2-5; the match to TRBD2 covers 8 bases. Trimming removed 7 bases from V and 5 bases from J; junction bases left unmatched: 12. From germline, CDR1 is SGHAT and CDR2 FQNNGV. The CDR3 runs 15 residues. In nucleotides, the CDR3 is TGTGCCAGCACCATATCTAGCGGGCAGCGGGAGACCCAGTACTTC. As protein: CASTISSGQRETQYF.

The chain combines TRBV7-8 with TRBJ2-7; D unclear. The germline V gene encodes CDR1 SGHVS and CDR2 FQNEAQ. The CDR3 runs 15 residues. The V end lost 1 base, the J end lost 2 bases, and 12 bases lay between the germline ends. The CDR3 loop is CASSLVIQRPYEQYF. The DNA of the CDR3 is TGTGCCAGCAGCTTAGTTATACAGAGACCCTACGAGCAGTACTTC.

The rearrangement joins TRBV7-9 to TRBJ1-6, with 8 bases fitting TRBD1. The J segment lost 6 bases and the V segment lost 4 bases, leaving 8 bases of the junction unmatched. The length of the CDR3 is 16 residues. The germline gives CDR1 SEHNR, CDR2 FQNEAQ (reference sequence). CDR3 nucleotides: TGTGCCAGCAGCTATCAGACAGGGGCTGGTAATTCACCCCTCCACTTT. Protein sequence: CASSYQTGAGNSPLHF.

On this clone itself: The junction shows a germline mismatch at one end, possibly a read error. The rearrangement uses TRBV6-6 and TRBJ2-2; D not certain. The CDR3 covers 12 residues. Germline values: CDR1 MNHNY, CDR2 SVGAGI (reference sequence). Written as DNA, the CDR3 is TGTGCCAGCAGTCCGAAGACCGGGGAGCTGTTTTTT. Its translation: CASSPKTGELFF.

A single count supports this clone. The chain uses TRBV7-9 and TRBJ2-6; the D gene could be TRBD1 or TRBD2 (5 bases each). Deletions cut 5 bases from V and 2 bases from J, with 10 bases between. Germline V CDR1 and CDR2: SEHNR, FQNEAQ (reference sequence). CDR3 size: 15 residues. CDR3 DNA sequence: TGTGCCAGCAGCGTTATGGGGGCTGGGGCCAACGTCCTGACTTTC. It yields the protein CASSVMGAGANVLTF.

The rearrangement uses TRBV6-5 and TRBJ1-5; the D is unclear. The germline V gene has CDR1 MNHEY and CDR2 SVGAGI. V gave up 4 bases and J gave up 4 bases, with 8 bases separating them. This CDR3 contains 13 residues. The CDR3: CASSSGRNQPQHF. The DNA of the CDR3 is TGTGCCAGCAGTTCAGGACGGAATCAGCCCCAGCATTTT.

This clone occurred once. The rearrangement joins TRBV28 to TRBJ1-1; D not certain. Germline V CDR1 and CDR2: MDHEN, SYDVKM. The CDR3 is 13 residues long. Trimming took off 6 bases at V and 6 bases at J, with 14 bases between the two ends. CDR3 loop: CASSLIRSPEAFF. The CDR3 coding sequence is TGTGCCAGCAGCCTTATTCGTTCTCCTGAAGCTTTCTTT.

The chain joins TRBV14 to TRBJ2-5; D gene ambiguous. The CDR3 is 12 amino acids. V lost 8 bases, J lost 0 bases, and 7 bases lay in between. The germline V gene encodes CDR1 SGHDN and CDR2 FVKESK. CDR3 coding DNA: TGTGCCAGCCCTCGGTACCAAGAGACCCAGTACTTC. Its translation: CASPRYQETQYF.

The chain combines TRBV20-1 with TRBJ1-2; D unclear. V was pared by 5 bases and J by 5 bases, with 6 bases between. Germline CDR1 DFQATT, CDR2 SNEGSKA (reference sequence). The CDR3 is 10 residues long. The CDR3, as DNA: TGCAGTGCTTTCATTTATGGCTACACCTTC. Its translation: CSAFIYGYTF.

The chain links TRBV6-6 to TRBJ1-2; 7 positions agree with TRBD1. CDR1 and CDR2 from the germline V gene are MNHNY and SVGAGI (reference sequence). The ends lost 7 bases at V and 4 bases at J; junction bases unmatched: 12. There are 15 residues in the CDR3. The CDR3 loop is CASTQGVKEGYGYTF. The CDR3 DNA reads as TGTGCCAGCACCCAGGGGGTAAAAGAGGGCTATGGCTACACCTTC.

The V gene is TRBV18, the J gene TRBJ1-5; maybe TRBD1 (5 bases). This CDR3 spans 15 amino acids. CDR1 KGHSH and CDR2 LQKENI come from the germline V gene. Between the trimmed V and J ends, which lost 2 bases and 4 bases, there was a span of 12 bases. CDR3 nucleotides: TGTGCCAGCTCACCAAGGGACGATAAAAATCAGCCCCAGCATTTT. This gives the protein CASSPRDDKNQPQHF.

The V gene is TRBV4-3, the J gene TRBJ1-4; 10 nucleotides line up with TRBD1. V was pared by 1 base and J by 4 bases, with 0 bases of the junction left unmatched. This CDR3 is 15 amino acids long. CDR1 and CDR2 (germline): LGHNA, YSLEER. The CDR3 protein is CASSQGDRGNEKLFF. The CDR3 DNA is TGCGCCAGCAGCCAAGGGGACAGGGGTAATGAAAAACTGTTTTTT.

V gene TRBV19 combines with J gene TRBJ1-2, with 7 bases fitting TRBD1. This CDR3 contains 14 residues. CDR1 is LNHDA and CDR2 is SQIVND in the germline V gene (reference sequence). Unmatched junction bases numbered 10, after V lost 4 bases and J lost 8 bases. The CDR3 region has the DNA TGTGCCAGTAGTACTAAGACAGGGTCGAGGGGCTACACCTTC. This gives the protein CASSTKTGSRGYTF. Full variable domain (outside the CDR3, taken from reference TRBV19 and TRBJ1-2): DGGITQSPKYLFRKEGQNVTLSCEQNLNHDAMYWYRQDPGQGLRLIYYSQIVNDFQKGDIAEGYSVSREKKESFPLTVTSAQKNPTAFYLCASSTKTGSRGYTFGSGTRLTVV.